This T cell receptor (beta chain) was captured by sequencing in a study of blood T cell repertoires in COVID-19. Study details: COVID-19 samples, acute and convalescent, were from the United States, Italy and Spain. Nucleic acid was either cDNA or gDNA, and it came from T cells, B-cell-depleted T cells, or PBMCs.

The authors' processing: Estimation of nucleated cell counts relied on the amplification of reference gene primers. Generated by immunoSEQ multiplex PCR, the TCRdb table keeps only in-frame clones and is missing some. D and trimming come from the DNA, and the V and J calls and clone size come from that table. Seen here are over 55,000 clones, about 76% observed once, and the top ten hold about 29%. The CDR3 consists of 13 residues. The V and J ends lost 1 base and 7 bases, in that order; junction bases with no gene match: 2. Germline V gene data show CDR1 as LGHDT and CDR2 as YNNKEL (reference sequence). This clone came up a few times.

The source material was peripheral blood. J is TRBJ1-2 and V is TRBV3-1 (or the pseudogene TRBV3-2), with 8 positions matching TRBD1. This receptor was obtained from a human donor in a cohort sampled during active COVID-19. CDR3 bases: TGTGCCAGCAGCCAAGGACAGGGGTTTGGCTACACCTTC. It translates to CASSQGQGFGYTF.